This record concerns one T cell receptor (beta chain) sequence. The data are from a study of technical replicates of blood from several donors. The assay was immunoSEQ multiplex PCR, and TCRdb's table has in-frame clones only and misses some. The sample includes more than 70,000 clones, roughly 96% seen only once; the top ten take approximately 0.2%. Germline-derived CDR1 and CDR2 are LNHNV and YYDKDF (reference sequence). The length of the CDR3 is 16 residues. J was trimmed by 5 bases and V by 1 base; bases with no gene match: 4. The specimen sequenced was T cells isolated from PBMCs. The TCR was taken from a human donor in good health. This chain uses TRBV15 with TRBJ2-7, with TRBD2 matching 14 bases. DNA of the CDR3: TGTGCCACCAGCAGAGGGGGACTAGCGGGAGCCCACGAGCAGTACTTC. It encodes CATSRGGLAGAHEQYF.